This T cell receptor beta chain emerged from a study of cytomegalovirus exposure and HLA in healthy donors. Primers: 60 Vbeta forward and 13 Jbeta reverse. The table came from immunoSEQ multiplex PCR; TCRdb's copy has only in-frame clones and leaves some out. Its table lists 60,000 to 85,000 clones. Study conclusions and caveats: Roughly uniform sequencing depth across donors was assumed, possibly incorrectly.

Germline loops: CDR1 SGDLS, CDR2 YYNGEE. This CDR3 is 16 amino acids long. Trimming at V came to 0 bases and at J to 6 bases, leaving 7 bases not matched to a gene. In regard to this clone: The antigen remains unidentified.

This chain joins TRBV9 and TRBJ2-2; TRBD2 matches 8 bases. This TCR came from a man between 50 and 59 years old in good health and CMV-seropositive. Sequences were obtained from PBMCs. The chain's CDR3 is CASSVETGLVPGELFF. Written as DNA, the CDR3 is TGTGCCAGCAGCGTAGAAACGGGACTAGTACCCGGGGAGCTGTTTTTT.